This T cell receptor beta chain was identified during a study of Ad26.COV2.S vaccination and SARS-CoV-2 variants. On the study more broadly: Donor was one of the participants in the Ad26.COV2.S arm of the COV1001 trial. Whole-study results and caveats: Measures of TCR breadth and depth may have fallen short of total T cell responses.

As to treatment: 19 received Ad26.COV2.S at low or high dose, single or two shots; 5 received placebo; per-sample allocation not given. Sampling occurred on day 63 after the first vaccine or placebo injection. Assay used: immunoSEQ multiplex PCR; TCRdb lists only in-frame clones, some missing. The sample carries over 200,000 clones, 85% to 90% recorded once. This clone was picked up one time. The target antigen is unknown. The receptor comes from a person aged 18-65 years who received the Ad26.COV2.S COVID-19 vaccine or a placebo. The sample consisted of peripheral blood, taken in a trial of Ad26.COV2.S vaccine versus placebo.

The CDR3 DNA reads as TGTGCCAGCTACATGCCGGGACTAGCGACTGGGGCCAACGTCCTGACTTTC. Its translation: CASYMPGLATGANVLTF. The chain joins TRBV18 to TRBJ2-6; 10 bases are a match to TRBD2. The CDR3 is made up of 17 amino acids. Germline V CDR1 and CDR2: KGHSH, LQKENI. Trimming at V came to 7 bases and at J to 2 bases, leaving 8 bases not matched to a gene.